These T cell receptor beta chains were read from a single sample in a study of blood T cell repertoires in COVID-19. Measured with immunoSEQ multiplex PCR; TCRdb has only the in-frame clones, and not every one. The profile shows around 100,000 clones, roughly 80% of them singletons. The sample taken for sequencing was peripheral blood. These receptors came from a human donor in a cohort sampled during active COVID-19. CDR3s include the opening cysteine and the closing phenylalanine or tryptophan. Fields, in order: V gene, clone size, CDR3 protein. Size is omitted from some rows. Given values are once, few, many or a class for expanded clones.

TRBV4-1,few,CASSQGQSNYGYTF
TRBV7-2,-,CASSLATTGNTGELFF
TRBV4-2,-,CASSRKREDEQYF
TRBV3-1/TRBV3-2,-,CASSQDAGKSPLHF
TRBV3-1/TRBV3-2,few,CASSQVRLAGSTDTQYF
TRBV12-3/TRBV12-4,-,CASSRQAEAFF
TRBV5-6,-,CASSFGQGQGFGYTF
TRBV5-1,-,CASSLAGLNTGELFF
TRBV7-7,-,CASSFFTQETQYF
TRBV5-1,-,CASSPNPRVGGHNEQFF
TRBV7-2,-,CASSPGRLAGGYTDTQYF
TRBV5-6,-,CASSLGRGLQETQYF
TRBV10-1,few,CASGQGDEQYF
TRBV9,-,CASSVVVGLNTEAFF
TRBV7-9,-,CASSLGAGGYNEQFF
TRBV2,-,CASSAGGVGGEKLFF
TRBV27,-,CATGDLVRGDEAFF
TRBV7-8,-,CASSLLELSGELFF
TRBV30,-,CAWSVRSLGEVAFF
TRBV5-1,-,CASKDPGTGVTEAFF
TRBV10-1,-,CASSELGGGPGELFF
TRBV19,-,CASNAGSTGANVLTF
TRBV20-1,-,CSARGPGLAFF
TRBV7-8,-,CASSLETGGNQPQHF
TRBV5-1,-,CASSLIATNEKLFF
TRBV6-1,-,CASSERTRGNEQFF
TRBV15,-,CATSTPGGGNTIYF
TRBV3-1/TRBV3-2,-,CASSPTGFDGYTF
TRBV15,few,CATSRGVIGRGGNTIYF
TRBV11-2,-,CASSPWTGIGGNTIYF
TRBV5-1,-,CASSLDGNEQYF
TRBV5-1,many,CASSPGTARGETQYF
TRBV9,-,CASSSKGGGLNTEAFF
TRBV3-1/TRBV3-2,-,CASSQERLAGGPGTGELFF
TRBV24-1,-,CATSDKPEDEQFF
TRBV6-6,-,CASTRSGTGDEQYF
TRBV2,-,CASGEQGIRTGELFF
TRBV27,-,CASGLNQPQHF
TRBV19,-,CASSGELPMRYTF
TRBV30,-,CAWTGGGTSGYEQYF
TRBV27,-,CASSFQLNYGYTF
TRBV6-5,-,CASSYPGGGRTEAFF
TRBV6-6,-,CASRGQVNTEAFF
TRBV6-1,-,CASSEGAQNNSPLHF
TRBV6-5,-,CASSTGYNEQFF
TRBV10-3,-,CAIRTSGGNNKYNEQFF
TRBV7-9,-,CASSAGERGPGPADTQYF
TRBV15,few,CATSSQKDSFSYEQYF
TRBV4-2,-,CASSQAPFDEQFF
TRBV9,once,CASSVAGTEDYEQYF
TRBV20-1,-,CSAIAGDTIYF
TRBV11-3,few,CASSLQGGTEAFF
TRBV7-3,-,CASSLKGDRWTEQFF
TRBV5-1,-,CASSPQGAAEAFF
TRBV6-5,-,CASKIKGVGEQYF
TRBV6-5,-,CASKTGGQGGYTF
TRBV7-9,-,CASSMTSGPLQFF